Each of the 12 T cell receptor beta chains below was sequenced from the same sample in a study of T-cell memory formation after mild COVID-19. TCRdb reprocessed the 5' RACE reads via MiXCR and lists one record per CDR3 protein. The sample includes around 200,000 distinct CDR3 sequences, roughly 23% seen only once; the top ten take 20% to 25%. The sequenced sample was PBMCs or a T cell subset sorted from them (not recorded which). All receptors derive from an adult woman who had mild COVID-19 (a few samples of this study predate the infection). Cell type and time point are not known.

This clonotype has more than one count but fewer than ten. The chain joins TRBV3-1 to TRBJ1-2; D not certain. Between the trimmed V and J ends, which lost 1 base and 8 bases, there was a span of 8 bases. This CDR3 comprises 12 residues. CDR1 and CDR2 from the germline V gene are LGHDT and YNNKEL (reference sequence). The CDR3 sequence: CASSQGPSGYTF. Here the CDR3 DNA reads TGTGCCAGCAGCCAAGGCCCGTCCGGCTACACCTTC. Full variable domain (remainder filled in from reference TRBV3-1 and TRBJ1-2): DTAVSQTPKYLVTQMGNDKSIKCEQNLGHDTMYWYKQDSKKFLKIMFSYNNKELIINETVPNRFSPKSPDKAHLNLHINSLELGDSAVYFCASSQGPSGYTFGSGTRLTVV.

This clonotype was detected only a few times. CDR3 in DNA: TGTGCCAGCAGCTCCGCGGGAGGCAGATCGTCAGGCGAGCAGTACTTC. Amino acids: CASSSAGGRSSGEQYF. V usage is TRBV7-8 and J usage is TRBJ2-7, with 8 nucleotides matching TRBD2. The CDR3 extends over 16 amino acids. Trimming took 4 bases from V and 6 from J; bases not matched to a gene: 14. Germline-derived CDR1 and CDR2 are SGHVS and FQNEAQ.

The chain joins TRBV7-9 to TRBJ1-1; the D is unclear. The CDR3 is made up of 13 amino acids. V shed 7 bases and J shed 6 bases, with 15 bases lying between them. Germline-derived CDR1 and CDR2 are SEHNR and FQNEAQ (reference sequence). CDR3 protein: CASNPPGIAEAFF. The DNA for the CDR3 is TGTGCCAGCAACCCCCCCGGGATCGCTGAAGCTTTCTTT.

This clonotype was observed a few times. The chain combines TRBV29-1 with TRBJ2-3, with D perhaps being TRBD1 or TRBD2 (5 bases each). Germline assignment: CDR1 SQVTM and CDR2 ANQGSEA. V lost 6 bases and J 2 bases, leaving 12 bases between the germline ends. CDR3 length equals 13 residues. CDR3: CSVPGPLTDTQYF. In DNA form, the CDR3 reads TGCAGCGTGCCGGGACCACTCACAGATACGCAGTATTTT.

This clonotype was counted between two and nine times. This sequence joins TRBV4-1 and TRBJ1-3; unclear D gene. Germline V gene sequence: CDR1 MGHRA, CDR2 YSYEKL. The CDR3 has 15 residues. The V end was cut by 3 bases, the J end by 0 bases, with 9 bases between. The DNA of the CDR3 is TGCGCCAGCAGCCAGGGCCTTTACTCTGGAAACACCATATATTTT. This translates into CASSQGLYSGNTIYF.

V and J are TRBV20-1 and TRBJ2-7; D is perhaps TRBD2 (6 bases). Germline values: CDR1 DFQATT, CDR2 SNEGSKA (reference sequence). V was pared by 3 bases and J by 3 bases, with 18 bases between. The CDR3 extends over 15 amino acids. CDR3 in DNA: TGCAGTGCTAGCAAAACGGGAGACCCGTACTACGAGCAGTACTTC. Amino acids: CSASKTGDPYYEQYF.

The V call is TRBV7-8, the J call TRBJ1-5, with D unresolved. Germline V gene data show CDR1 as SGHVS and CDR2 as FQNEAQ. V gave up 1 base and J gave up 1 base, with 11 bases separating them. The CDR3 extends over 16 amino acids. As DNA, the CDR3 is TGTGCCAGCAGCTTAGGGTTTTGGCGAAGCAATCAGCCCCAGCATTTT. The encoded protein is CASSLGFWRSNQPQHF. Filled out from reference TRBV7-8 and TRBJ1-5, the complete variable domain reads GAGVSQSPRYKVAKRGQDVALRCDPISGHVSLFWYQQALGQGPEFLTYFQNEAQLDKSGLPSDRFFAERPEGSVSTLKIQRTQQEDSAVYLCASSLGFWRSNQPQHFGDGTRLSIL.

This chain uses TRBV4-1 with TRBJ1-1, with unresolved D. CDR1 is MGHRA, CDR2 YSYEKL, per germline. V lost 0 bases, J lost 4 bases, and 15 bases lay in between. The CDR3 runs to 16 residues. CDR3: CASSQEALVLRTEAFF. In nucleotides, the CDR3 is TGCGCCAGCAGCCAAGAGGCATTAGTGTTACGCACTGAAGCTTTCTTT.

The chain joins TRBV19 to TRBJ2-1; no reliable D call. V was pared by 8 bases and J by 8 bases, with 13 bases between. Germline-derived CDR1 and CDR2 are LNHDA and SQIVND (reference sequence). CDR3 length equals 12 residues. In DNA form, the CDR3 reads TGTGCCAGTTCCGTAGTGGGGTATGAGCAGTTCTTC. It translates to CASSVVGYEQFF.

This clonotype was counted a few times. This rearrangement joins TRBV6-2 or TRBV6-3 to TRBJ1-2, with a possible D match to TRBD1 (6 bases). V lost 2 bases to trimming and J lost 7 bases, with 11 bases between them. Germline loops: CDR1 MNHEY, CDR2 SVGEGT. The CDR3 runs 13 residues. The chain's CDR3 is CASSYAGALGYTF. The CDR3 nucleotides read TGTGCCAGCAGTTACGCGGGGGCGCTTGGCTACACCTTC.

The chain couples TRBV9 to TRBJ2-1; D is perhaps TRBD2 (5 bases). Germline V gene sequence: CDR1 SGDLS, CDR2 YYNGEE. This CDR3 has 12 amino acids. The V end lost 0 bases, the J end lost 7 bases, and 5 bases lay between the germline ends. The CDR3 is CASSVVANEQFF. CDR3 DNA: TGTGCCAGCAGCGTAGTAGCGAATGAGCAGTTCTTC.

In nucleotides, the CDR3 is TGTGCCAGCAGCTTAGCAGACAGGGGGCTGAACGAGCAGTACTTC. This gives the protein CASSLADRGLNEQYF. V and J are TRBV7-6 and TRBJ2-7, with 10 nucleotides matching TRBD1. The trim removed 0 bases at V and 5 bases at J, leaving 4 bases unmatched. The CDR3 spans 15 residues. Germline-derived CDR1 and CDR2 are SGHVS and FNYEAQ.